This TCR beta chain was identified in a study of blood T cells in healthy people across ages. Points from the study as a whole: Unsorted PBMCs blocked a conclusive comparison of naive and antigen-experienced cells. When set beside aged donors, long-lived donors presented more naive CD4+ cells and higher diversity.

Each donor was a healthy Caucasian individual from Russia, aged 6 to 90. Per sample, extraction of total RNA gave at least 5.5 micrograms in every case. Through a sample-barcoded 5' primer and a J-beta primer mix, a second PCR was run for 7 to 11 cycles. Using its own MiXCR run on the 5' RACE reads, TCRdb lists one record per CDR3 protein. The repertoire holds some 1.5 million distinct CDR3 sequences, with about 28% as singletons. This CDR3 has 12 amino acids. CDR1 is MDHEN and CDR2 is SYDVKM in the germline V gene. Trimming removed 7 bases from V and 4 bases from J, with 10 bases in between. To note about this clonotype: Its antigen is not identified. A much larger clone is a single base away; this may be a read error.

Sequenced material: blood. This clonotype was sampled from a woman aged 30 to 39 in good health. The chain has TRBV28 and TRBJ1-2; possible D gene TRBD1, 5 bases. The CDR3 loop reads CASTNQGYGYTF. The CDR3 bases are TGTGCCAGCACCAACCAGGGCTATGGCTACACCTTC.